The 20 T cell receptor beta chains below were found in one sample sequenced in a study of T cell clones after liver transplantation. The data were produced by immunoSEQ multiplex PCR, yet TCRdb's version contains in-frame clones alone and is incomplete. The table records approximately 72,000 clones, over 85% of them present only once. The source was CD4+ T cells from blood, collected before liver transplant. The receptors were gathered from a human donor who received a liver transplant.

This chain links TRBV7-7 with TRBJ2-1; D might be TRBD2 (6 bases). This CDR3 region has 15 residues. Germline assignment: CDR1 SSHAT and CDR2 FNYEAQ (reference sequence). The ends were cut back, 5 bases at V and 4 bases at J, with 15 bases in the middle. CDR3 DNA: TGTGCCAGCAGCCGGGGACTTACGACTTACAATGAGCAGTTCTTC. Translation gives CASSRGLTTYNEQFF.

V and J are TRBV25-1 and TRBJ2-7; D perhaps matches TRBD1 (6 bases). Germline CDR1 MGHDK, CDR2 SYGVNS. This CDR3 is built from 15 residues. Trimming removed 3 bases from V and 3 bases from J, with 15 bases in between. The CDR3 region has the DNA TGTGCCAGCAGTGACCCCTCGACAGGCCGCTACGAGCAGTACTTC. Its translation: CASSDPSTGRYEQYF.

V gene TRBV11-3 combines with J gene TRBJ2-5; tentatively, D is TRBD1 (6 bases). V dropped 5 bases and J dropped 1 base, with 11 bases sitting between them. CDR3 length equals 14 residues. The V gene's germline CDR1 is SGHNT and CDR2 YENEEA. The CDR3 spells CASSQRTAQETQYF. The CDR3 bases are TGTGCCAGCAGCCAAAGGACAGCCCAAGAGACCCAGTACTTC.

This clone was found once. The rearrangement joins TRBV14 to TRBJ2-5; 8 bases are a match to TRBD1. Germline V CDR1 and CDR2: SGHDN, FVKESK. The CDR3 is made up of 14 amino acids. V was pared by 1 base and J by 7 bases, with 5 bases of the junction left unmatched. The CDR3 is CASSQGTGYGTQYF. CDR3 DNA: TGTGCCAGCAGCCAAGGGACAGGGTATGGGACCCAGTACTTC.

This clone was seen only a few times. This chain connects TRBV2 to TRBJ1-3, with D uncertain. Germline V lookup: CDR1 SNHLY, CDR2 FYNNEI. The V and J ends lost 4 bases and 1 base respectively, with 8 bases between them. The CDR3 loop spans 14 amino acids. This CDR3 is CASSGMFSGNTIYF. The CDR3 nucleotides read TGTGCCAGCAGTGGCATGTTTTCTGGAAACACCATATATTTT.

Turning to this clone: Possible read error: a much larger clone is one base away. The genes are TRBV6-6 and TRBJ2-1, with 9 bases that match TRBD2. This CDR3 contains 16 residues. In germline, CDR1 is MNHNY, CDR2 SVGAGI (reference sequence). CDR3 residues: CASTDPVAGVNNKQFF. The CDR3 coding sequence is TGTGCCAGCACAGACCCCGTAGCGGGAGTAAACAATAAGCAGTTCTTC.

V is TRBV19 and J is TRBJ1-1; tentatively, D is TRBD1 (6 bases). Germline CDR1 and CDR2: LNHDA and SQIVND (reference sequence). This CDR3 is 14 amino acids long. Trimming cost V 0 bases and J 6 bases, with 11 bases left between them. The CDR3 DNA follows: TGTGCCAGTAGTATAGAGACAACAGGGTCTGAAGCTTTCTTT. The encoded protein is CASSIETTGSEAFF.

The V and J genes are TRBV5-6 and TRBJ2-1; 7 nucleotides line up with TRBD2. From germline, CDR1 is SGHDT and CDR2 YYEEEE. CDR3 length: 17 amino acids. The ends lost 4 bases at V and 0 bases at J; junction bases unmatched: 10. CDR3 in amino acids: CASSHYRAGSSYNEQFF. The CDR3 DNA is TGTGCCAGCAGCCACTATCGAGCGGGGAGCTCCTACAATGAGCAGTTCTTC.

The V call is TRBV28, the J call TRBJ2-5; D gene ambiguous. The CDR3 loop spans 10 amino acids. Trimming stripped 5 bases from V and 7 bases from J, with 5 bases between. CDR1 and CDR2 (germline): MDHEN, SYDVKM. DNA of the CDR3: TGTGCCAGCAGTGGGTGGACCCAGTACTTC. Protein: CASSGWTQYF. Filled out from reference TRBV28 and TRBJ2-5, the complete variable domain reads DVKVTQSSRYLVKRTGEKVFLECVQDMDHENMFWYRQDPGLGLRLIYFSYDVKMKEKGDIPEGYSVSREKKERFSLILESASTNQTSMYLCASSGWTQYFGPGTRLLVL.

This clone was picked up one time. The rearrangement joins TRBV28 to TRBJ1-1; D is undetermined. Germline CDR1 MDHEN, CDR2 SYDVKM. V was cut by 4 bases and J by 0 bases, with 15 bases left in between. This CDR3 has 16 residues. In DNA form, the CDR3 reads TGTGCCAGCAGTTCCCCGTTTAGGACCCTGAACACTGAAGCTTTCTTT. It encodes CASSSPFRTLNTEAFF. The full variable domain, rest sourced from reference TRBV28 and TRBJ1-1, is DVKVTQSSRYLVKRTGEKVFLECVQDMDHENMFWYRQDPGLGLRLIYFSYDVKMKEKGDIPEGYSVSREKKERFSLILESASTNQTSMYLCASSSPFRTLNTEAFFGQGTRLTVV.

The chain joins TRBV27 to TRBJ1-1; the D gene is possibly TRBD1 (6 bases). Looked up from germline, CDR1 is MNHEY and CDR2 is SMNVEV (reference sequence). Trimming cost V 6 bases and J 1 base, with 18 bases left between them. The length of the CDR3 is 16 residues. The CDR3 loop reads CASRPQGRITNTEAFF. DNA for the CDR3: TGTGCCAGCAGACCACAGGGCCGAATCACGAACACTGAAGCTTTCTTT.

This clone was recorded once. Mismatch with germline at one junction end may stem from a read error. This chain links TRBV5-1 with TRBJ2-1; D possibly uses TRBD1 or TRBD2 (5 bases each). The CDR3 is 15 amino acids. Germline CDR1 reads SGHRS; CDR2 reads YFSETQ. CDR3 residues: CASRLGESSYNEQFF. CDR3 DNA sequence: TGCGCCAGCAGATTGGGGGAGAGCTCCTACAATGAGCAGTTCTTC.

The chain is built from TRBV27 and TRBJ2-2; a possible D gene is TRBD2 (5 bases). V was trimmed by 6 bases and J by 5 bases, leaving 13 bases between them. There are 14 residues in the CDR3. Germline V gene data show CDR1 as MNHEY and CDR2 as SMNVEV (reference sequence). CDR3 DNA sequence: TGTGCCAGCAGGGCGCAAACGGGGACCGGGGAGCTGTTTTTT. Encoded protein: CASRAQTGTGELFF.

The V call is TRBV6-4, the J call TRBJ2-2, with D possibly matching TRBD1 (6 bases). V was clipped by 5 bases and J by 4 bases, with 11 bases between them. Germline CDR1 and CDR2: MRHNA and SNTAGT. This CDR3 comprises 14 residues. DNA of the CDR3: TGTGCCAGCAGTCGCGGACAGATCACCGGGGAGCTGTTTTTT. It is translated as CASSRGQITGELFF.

The chain joins TRBV5-4 to TRBJ2-5; TRBD2 matches 8 bases. The CDR3 extends over 15 amino acids. Germline V gives CDR1 SGHNT, CDR2 YYREEE (reference sequence). Unmatched junction bases numbered 10, after V lost 5 bases and J lost 4 bases. This chain's CDR3 is CASRPQRGWGETQYF. CDR3 sequence (DNA): TGTGCCAGCAGACCGCAGCGGGGGTGGGGAGAGACCCAGTACTTC.

The rearrangement joins TRBV10-3 to TRBJ2-5; 8 bases fit TRBD2. Unmatched junction bases numbered 2, after V lost 5 bases and J lost 3 bases. The CDR3 covers 13 residues. Germline values: CDR1 ENHRY, CDR2 SYGVKD. CDR3 sequence reads: CAISQAGEETQYF. The DNA for the CDR3 is TGTGCCATCAGTCAAGCGGGGGAAGAGACCCAGTACTTC.

The chain has TRBV10-3 and TRBJ2-7; 7 bases are a match to TRBD2. V was clipped by 1 base and J by 4 bases; unmatched bases: 7. The CDR3 sequence is 15 residues long. CDR1 ENHRY and CDR2 SYGVKD come from the germline V gene. CDR3 coding DNA: TGTGCCATCAGTGAGTTAGCGGGCCTCCGATACGAGCAGTACTTC. It codes for CAISELAGLRYEQYF.

V and J are TRBV29-1 and TRBJ1-2, with 8 positions matching TRBD1. The CDR3 contains 14 residues. CDR1 is SQVTM and CDR2 is ANQGSEA in the germline V gene. J gave up 8 bases and V 1 base, and 9 bases lay outside the gene matches. The DNA of the CDR3 is TGCAGCGTTGAAGGCTCGGCACAGGGGGTCGGCTACACCTTC. The encoded protein is CSVEGSAQGVGYTF.

This clone was picked up one time. The gene calls are TRBV4-1 and TRBJ1-1, with TRBD1 matching 10 bases. V was pared by 3 bases and J by 7 bases, with 17 bases of the junction left unmatched. Germline V gives CDR1 MGHRA, CDR2 YSYEKL. This CDR3 is built from 18 residues. The CDR3 DNA is TGCGCCAGCAGCCAGGGCCCCGGGACAGGGGCCCCTAACGGTGAAGCTTTCTTT. Translated, it gives CASSQGPGTGAPNGEAFF.

This sequence joins TRBV7-3 and TRBJ2-5; D possibly matches TRBD1 or TRBD2 (5 bases each). CDR1 is SGHTA, CDR2 FQGTGA, per germline. The CDR3 loop spans 15 amino acids. The V end lost 5 bases, the J end lost 1 base, and 14 bases lay between the germline ends. As DNA, the CDR3 is TGTGCCAGCAGCCGGGACGGAAAAGCCCAAGAGACCCAGTACTTC. This codes for CASSRDGKAQETQYF.